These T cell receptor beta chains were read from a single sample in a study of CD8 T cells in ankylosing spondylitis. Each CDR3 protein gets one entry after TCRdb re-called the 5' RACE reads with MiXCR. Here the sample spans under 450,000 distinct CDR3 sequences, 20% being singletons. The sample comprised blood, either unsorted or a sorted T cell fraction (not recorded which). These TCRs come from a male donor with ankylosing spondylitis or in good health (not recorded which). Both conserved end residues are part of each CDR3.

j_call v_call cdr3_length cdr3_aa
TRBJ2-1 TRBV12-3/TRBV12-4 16 CASSHPWTGTTNEQFF
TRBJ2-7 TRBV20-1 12 CSARAGVYEQYF
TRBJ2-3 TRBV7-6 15 CASSLGTGGSDTQYF
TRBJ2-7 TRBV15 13 CATSRDRWAEQYF
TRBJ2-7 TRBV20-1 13 CSARDRIPYEQYF
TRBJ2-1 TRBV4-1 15 CASSYGTGDYNEQFF
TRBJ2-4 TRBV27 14 CASRSRLTKNIQYF
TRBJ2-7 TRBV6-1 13 CATEDRVSYEQYF
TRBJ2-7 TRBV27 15 CASSLSGGHSYEQYF
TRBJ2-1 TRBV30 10 CAWSLGEQFF
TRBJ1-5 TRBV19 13 CASSNLSNQPQHF
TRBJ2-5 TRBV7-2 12 CASRPPGETQYF
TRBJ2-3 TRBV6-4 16 CASSEAQGASTDTQYF
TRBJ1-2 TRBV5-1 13 CASSLSRLYGYTF
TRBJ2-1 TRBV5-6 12 CASSGDRALQFF
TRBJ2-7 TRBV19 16 CASSAWRDRALSEQYF
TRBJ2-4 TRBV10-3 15 CAISEGNRGPNIQYF
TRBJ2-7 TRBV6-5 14 CASSYLERVYEQYF
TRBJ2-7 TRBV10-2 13 CASIGQGPYEQYF
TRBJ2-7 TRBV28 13 CASKPRVSYEQYF
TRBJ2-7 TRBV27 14 CASSLSASSYEQYF
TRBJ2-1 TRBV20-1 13 CSALRGLANEQFF
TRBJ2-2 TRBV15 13 CATREVNTGELFF
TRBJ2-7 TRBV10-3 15 CAISGELAGVGEQYF
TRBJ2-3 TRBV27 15 CASSLRDSSTDTQYF
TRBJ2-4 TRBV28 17 CASSKWGGGVAKNIQYF
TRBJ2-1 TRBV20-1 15 CSAREAGGPRNEQFF
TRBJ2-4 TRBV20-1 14 CSAGKDRERDIQYF
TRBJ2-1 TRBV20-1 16 CSAQRRGLAGIHEQFF
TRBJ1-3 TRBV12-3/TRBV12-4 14 CASLDIGPQITIYF
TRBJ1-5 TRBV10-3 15 CAISEGDRAGQPQHF
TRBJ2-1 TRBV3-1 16 CASSPTLAGGPDEQFF
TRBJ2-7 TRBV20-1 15 CSASHFPGPSYEQYF
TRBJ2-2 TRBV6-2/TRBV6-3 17 CASSPLWTGVATGELFF
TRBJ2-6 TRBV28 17 CASSLWTASSGANVLTF
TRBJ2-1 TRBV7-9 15 CASSLGIVGGNEQFF
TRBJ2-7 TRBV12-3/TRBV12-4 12 CASSLGFYEQYF
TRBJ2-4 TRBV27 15 CASSLGPSPKNIQYF
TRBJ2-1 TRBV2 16 CASSEGSGGPYNEQFF
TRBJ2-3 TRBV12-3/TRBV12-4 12 CASSFLVDTQYF
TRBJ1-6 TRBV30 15 CAWSVPGQENSPLHF
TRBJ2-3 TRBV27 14 CASSLRLVRDTQYF
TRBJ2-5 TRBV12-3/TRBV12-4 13 CASSLLNGETQYF
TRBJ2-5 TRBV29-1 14 CSVEEGGAGKTQYF
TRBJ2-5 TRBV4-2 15 CASSQDEGARETQYF